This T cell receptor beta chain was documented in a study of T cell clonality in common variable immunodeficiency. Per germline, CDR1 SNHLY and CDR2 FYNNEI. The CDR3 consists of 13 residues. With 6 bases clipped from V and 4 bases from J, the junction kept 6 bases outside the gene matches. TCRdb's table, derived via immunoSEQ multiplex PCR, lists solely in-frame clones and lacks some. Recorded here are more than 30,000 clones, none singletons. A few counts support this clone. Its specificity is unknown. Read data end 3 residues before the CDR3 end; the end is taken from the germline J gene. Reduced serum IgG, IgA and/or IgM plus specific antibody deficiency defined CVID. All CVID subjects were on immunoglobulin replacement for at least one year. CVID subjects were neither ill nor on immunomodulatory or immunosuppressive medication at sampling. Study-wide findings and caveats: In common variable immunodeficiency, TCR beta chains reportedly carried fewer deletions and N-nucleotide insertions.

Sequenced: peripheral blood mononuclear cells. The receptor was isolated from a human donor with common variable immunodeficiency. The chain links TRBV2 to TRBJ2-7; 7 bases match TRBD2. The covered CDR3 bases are TGTGCCAGCAGAGCGGGACCTTTTTACGAG. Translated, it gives CASRAGPFYE. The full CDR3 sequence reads CASRAGPFYEQYF.